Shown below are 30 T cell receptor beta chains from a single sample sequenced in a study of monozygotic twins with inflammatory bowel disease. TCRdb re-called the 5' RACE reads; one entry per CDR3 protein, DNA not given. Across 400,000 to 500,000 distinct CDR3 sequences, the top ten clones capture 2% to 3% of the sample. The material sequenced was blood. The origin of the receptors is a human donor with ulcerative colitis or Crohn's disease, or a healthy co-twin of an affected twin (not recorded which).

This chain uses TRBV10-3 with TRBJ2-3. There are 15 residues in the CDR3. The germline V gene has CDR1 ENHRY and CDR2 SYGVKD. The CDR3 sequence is CAISSSEKDTDTQYF.

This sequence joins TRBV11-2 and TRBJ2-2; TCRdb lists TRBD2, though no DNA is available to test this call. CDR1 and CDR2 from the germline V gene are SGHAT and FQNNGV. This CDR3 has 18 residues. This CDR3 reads CASKPTSGRAANTGELFF.

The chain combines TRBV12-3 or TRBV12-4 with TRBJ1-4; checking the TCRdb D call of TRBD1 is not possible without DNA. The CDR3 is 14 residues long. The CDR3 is CASSSGGGNEKLFF.

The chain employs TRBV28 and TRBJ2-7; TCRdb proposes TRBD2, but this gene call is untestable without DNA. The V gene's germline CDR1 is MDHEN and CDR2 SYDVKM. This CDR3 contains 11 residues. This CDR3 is CASSRGTQQYF.

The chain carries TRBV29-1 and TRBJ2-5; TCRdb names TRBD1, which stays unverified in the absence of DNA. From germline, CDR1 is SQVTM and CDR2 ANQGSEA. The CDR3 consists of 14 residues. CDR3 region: CSVEGGPPTETQYF.

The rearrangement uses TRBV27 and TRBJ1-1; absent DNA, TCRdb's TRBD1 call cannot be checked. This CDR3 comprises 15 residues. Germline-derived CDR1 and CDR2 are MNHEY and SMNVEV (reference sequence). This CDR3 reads CASSSGTGGGTEAFF.

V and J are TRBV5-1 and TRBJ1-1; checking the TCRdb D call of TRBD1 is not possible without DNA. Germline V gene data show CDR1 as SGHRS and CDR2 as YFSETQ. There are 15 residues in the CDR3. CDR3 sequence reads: CASSTGRTMNTEAFF.

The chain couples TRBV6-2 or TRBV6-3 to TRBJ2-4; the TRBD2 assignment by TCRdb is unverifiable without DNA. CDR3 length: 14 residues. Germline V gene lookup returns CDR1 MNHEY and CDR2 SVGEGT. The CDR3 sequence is CASSYRVAGNIQYF.

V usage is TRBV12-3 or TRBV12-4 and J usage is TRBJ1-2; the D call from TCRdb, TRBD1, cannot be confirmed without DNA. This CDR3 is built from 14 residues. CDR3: CASSPWTGDWGYTF.

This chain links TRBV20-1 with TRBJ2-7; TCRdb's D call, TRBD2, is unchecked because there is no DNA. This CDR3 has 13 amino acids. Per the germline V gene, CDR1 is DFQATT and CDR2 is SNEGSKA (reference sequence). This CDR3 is CSATSGGSYEQYF.

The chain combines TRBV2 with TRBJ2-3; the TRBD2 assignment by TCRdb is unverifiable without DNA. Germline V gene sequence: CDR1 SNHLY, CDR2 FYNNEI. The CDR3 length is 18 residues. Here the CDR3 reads CASSDLLAVIKSADTQYF.

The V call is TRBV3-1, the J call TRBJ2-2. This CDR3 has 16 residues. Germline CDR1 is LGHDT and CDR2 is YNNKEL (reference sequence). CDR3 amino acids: CASSQLDGSNTGELFF. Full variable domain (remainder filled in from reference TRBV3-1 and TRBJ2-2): DTAVSQTPKYLVTQMGNDKSIKCEQNLGHDTMYWYKQDSKKFLKIMFSYNNKELIINETVPNRFSPKSPDKAHLNLHINSLELGDSAVYFCASSQLDGSNTGELFFGEGSRLTVL.

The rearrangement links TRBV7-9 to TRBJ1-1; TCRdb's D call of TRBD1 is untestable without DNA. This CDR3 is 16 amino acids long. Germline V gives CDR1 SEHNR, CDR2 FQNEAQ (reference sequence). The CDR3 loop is CASSLDEGQGYTEAFF.

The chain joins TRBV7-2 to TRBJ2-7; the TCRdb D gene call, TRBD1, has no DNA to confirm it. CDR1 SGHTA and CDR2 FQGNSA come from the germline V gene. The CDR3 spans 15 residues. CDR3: CASSSMGGSSYEQYF.

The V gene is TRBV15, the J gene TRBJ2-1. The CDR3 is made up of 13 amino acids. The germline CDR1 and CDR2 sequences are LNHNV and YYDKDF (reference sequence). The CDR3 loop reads CATSRGGTDEQFF.

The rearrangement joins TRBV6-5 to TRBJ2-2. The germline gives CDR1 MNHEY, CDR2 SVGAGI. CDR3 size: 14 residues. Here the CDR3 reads CASSYKGYTGELFF.

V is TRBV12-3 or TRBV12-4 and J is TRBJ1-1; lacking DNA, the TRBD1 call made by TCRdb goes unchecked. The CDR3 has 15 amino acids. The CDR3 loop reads CASSLLGRGPVEAFF.

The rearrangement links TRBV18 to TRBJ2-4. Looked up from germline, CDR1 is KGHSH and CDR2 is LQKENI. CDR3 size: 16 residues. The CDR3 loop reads CASSPPGQTLKNIQYF.

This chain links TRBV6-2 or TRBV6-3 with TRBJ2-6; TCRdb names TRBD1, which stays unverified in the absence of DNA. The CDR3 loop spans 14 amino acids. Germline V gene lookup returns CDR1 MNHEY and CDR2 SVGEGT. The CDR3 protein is CASSAGSGANVLTF.

The CDR3: CASSLGVFDEQFF. The chain couples TRBV5-5 to TRBJ2-1. The CDR3 loop spans 13 amino acids. CDR1 and CDR2 from the germline V gene are SGHKS and YYEKEE (reference sequence).

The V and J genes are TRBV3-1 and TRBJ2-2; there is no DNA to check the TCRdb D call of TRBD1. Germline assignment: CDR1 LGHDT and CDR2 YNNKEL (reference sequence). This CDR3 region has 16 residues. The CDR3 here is CASSQLRTGVTGELFF. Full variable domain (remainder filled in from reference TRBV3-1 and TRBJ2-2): DTAVSQTPKYLVTQMGNDKSIKCEQNLGHDTMYWYKQDSKKFLKIMFSYNNKELIINETVPNRFSPKSPDKAHLNLHINSLELGDSAVYFCASSQLRTGVTGELFFGEGSRLTVL.

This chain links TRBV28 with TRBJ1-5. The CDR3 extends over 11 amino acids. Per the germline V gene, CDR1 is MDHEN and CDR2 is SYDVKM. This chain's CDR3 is CASSANQPQHF.

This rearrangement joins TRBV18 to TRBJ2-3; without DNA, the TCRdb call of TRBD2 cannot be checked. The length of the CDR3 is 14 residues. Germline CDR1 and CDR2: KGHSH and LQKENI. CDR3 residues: CASSGTTSTDTQYF. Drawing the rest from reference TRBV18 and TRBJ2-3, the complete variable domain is NAGVMQNPRHLVRRRGQEARLRCSPMKGHSHVYWYRQLPEEGLKFMVYLQKENIIDESGMPKERFSAEFPKEGPSILRIQQVVRGDSAAYFCASSGTTSTDTQYFGPGTRLTVL.

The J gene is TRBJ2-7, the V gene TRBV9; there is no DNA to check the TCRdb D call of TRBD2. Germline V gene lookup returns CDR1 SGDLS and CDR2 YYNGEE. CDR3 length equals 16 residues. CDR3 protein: CASSVGYRVQRDEQYF.

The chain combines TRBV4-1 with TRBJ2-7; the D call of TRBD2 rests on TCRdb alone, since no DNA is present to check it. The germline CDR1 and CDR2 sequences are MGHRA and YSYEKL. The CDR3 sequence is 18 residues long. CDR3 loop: CASSFRTSGGITPYEQYF.

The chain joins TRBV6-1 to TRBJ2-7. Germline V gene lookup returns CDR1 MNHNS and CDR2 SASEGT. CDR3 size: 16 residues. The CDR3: CASSPVAKPRTYEQYF.

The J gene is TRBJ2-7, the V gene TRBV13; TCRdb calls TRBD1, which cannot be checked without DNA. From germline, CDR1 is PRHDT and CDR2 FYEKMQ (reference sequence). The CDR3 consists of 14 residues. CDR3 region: CASSLGSGKYEQYF.

The CDR3 sequence: CASSLPSGGVVEQFF. The chain couples TRBV27 to TRBJ2-1; TCRdb gives TRBD2 as the D gene, but with no DNA this cannot be confirmed. CDR1 is MNHEY and CDR2 is SMNVEV in the germline V gene (reference sequence). The CDR3 length is 15 residues.

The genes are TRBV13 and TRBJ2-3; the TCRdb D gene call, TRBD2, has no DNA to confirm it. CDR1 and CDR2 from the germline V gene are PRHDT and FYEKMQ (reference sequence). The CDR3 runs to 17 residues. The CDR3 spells CASSPKEGKREEDTQYF.

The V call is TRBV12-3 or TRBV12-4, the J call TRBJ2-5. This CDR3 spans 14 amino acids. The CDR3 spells CASRPTLGTETQYF.